This T cell receptor beta chain originates from a study of shared clonotypes between healthy human individuals. CDR1 and CDR2 (germline): SGHAT, FQNNGV. V lost 4 bases, J lost 0 bases, and 10 bases lay in between. The CDR3 is 15 amino acids. CD45RO-negative cells were positively selected for CCR7, leaving out terminally differentiated effector memory CD45RA+ cells. Using about 190 ng DNA, tens of thousands of T cell genomes, the sorted-subset replicate PCRs were run. Methods used by the authors: ImmunoSEQ yielded junction-only sequences lacking quality scores, so filtering differed. Sequencing was performed with immunoSEQ multiplex PCR; in TCRdb, only in-frame clones are kept and a portion is missing. The DNA was the basis for D and trimming; V, J and clone size are from that table. The data contain under 2,000,000 clones, about 95% of them seen just once; the ten biggest clones take up less than 1.5%.

About this clone: Its cognate antigen is unknown.

Findings of the study overall: The study found lower generation probabilities in non-shared clonotypes than in those shared by all four donors.

The origin of this receptor is a man aged 18 to 35 in good health. The rearrangement links TRBV11-2 to TRBJ2-1; D not certain. The sequenced sample consisted of naive CD8+ T cells sorted from blood. CDR3 bases: TGTGCCAGCAGCTGGACGTTGAGCTCCTACAATGAGCAGTTCTTC. Translating it yields CASSWTLSSYNEQFF.